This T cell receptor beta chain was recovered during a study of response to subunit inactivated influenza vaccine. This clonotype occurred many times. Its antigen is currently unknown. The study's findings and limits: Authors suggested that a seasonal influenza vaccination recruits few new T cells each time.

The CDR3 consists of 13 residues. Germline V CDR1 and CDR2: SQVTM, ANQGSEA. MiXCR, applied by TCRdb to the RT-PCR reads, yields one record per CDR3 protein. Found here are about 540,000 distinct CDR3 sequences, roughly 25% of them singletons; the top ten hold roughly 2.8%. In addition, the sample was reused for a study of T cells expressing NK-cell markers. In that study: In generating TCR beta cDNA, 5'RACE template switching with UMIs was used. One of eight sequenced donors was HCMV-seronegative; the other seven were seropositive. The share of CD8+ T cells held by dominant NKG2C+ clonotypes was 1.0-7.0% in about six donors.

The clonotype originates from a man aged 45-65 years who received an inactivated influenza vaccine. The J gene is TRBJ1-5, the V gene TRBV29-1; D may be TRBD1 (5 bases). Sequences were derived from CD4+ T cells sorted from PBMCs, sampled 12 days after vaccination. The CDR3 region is CSVTENSNQPQHF. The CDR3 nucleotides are TGCAGTGTGACAGAAAATAGCAATCAGCCCCAGCATTTT.